A selection of T cell receptor beta chains follows, all from one sample in a study of control samples from healthy donors and cancer patients. Clones were sequenced by immunoSEQ multiplex PCR, and TCRdb holds only the in-frame ones, with some missing. This table has around 250,000 clones, approximately 80% appearing once. Material for sequencing was PBMCs. These receptors all come from a woman aged 60-75 years with lung cancer. CDR3s include the opening cysteine and the closing phenylalanine or tryptophan.

v_gene	j_gene	CDR3aa
TRBV30	TRBJ2-5	CAWRGTKETQYF
TRBV18	TRBJ2-5	CASSPGTRQETQYF
TRBV18	TRBJ1-5	CASSPRSAGNQPQHF
TRBV5-1	TRBJ1-1	CASSLDRMNTEAFF
TRBV5-1	TRBJ2-1	CASAPPSGNNEQFF
TRBV6-1	TRBJ1-2	CASSEREMRLYGYTF
TRBV7-6	TRBJ2-1	CASSTTSYEQFF
TRBV3-1/TRBV3-2	TRBJ2-3	CASSIEGGLTDTQYF
TRBV4-2	TRBJ1-2	CASSQVDSTIYGYTF
TRBV11-2	TRBJ1-1	CASSFTGASEAFF
TRBV7-3	TRBJ1-2	CASSPIPAGQGAGWYGYTF
TRBV2	TRBJ2-5	CASSSYGGDGETQYF
TRBV11-2	TRBJ1-1	CASSLGVMNTEAFF
TRBV27	TRBJ1-1	CASSLQGRHTEAFF
TRBV19	TRBJ2-1	CASSRSPGYNEQFF
TRBV5-1	TRBJ2-1	CASSGTGLHNEQFF
TRBV5-4	TRBJ1-2	CASSLASVYGYTF
TRBV11-2	TRBJ2-7	CASSPSYEQYF
TRBV9	TRBJ2-7	CASSLSDGDEQYF
TRBV2	TRBJ2-5	CASKREPDQETQYF
TRBV27	TRBJ1-5	CASSLSSGVSNQPQHF
TRBV19	TRBJ1-3	CASSASDRASTHF
TRBV7-3	TRBJ2-5	CASSPGVTSYETQYF
TRBV4-2	TRBJ2-5	CASSQETSGSGETQYF
TRBV4-2	TRBJ2-5	CASSQRGESETQYF
TRBV19	TRBJ2-3	CASSPGGTYTDTQYF
TRBV6-6	TRBJ1-1	CASSPRWTGGAFF
TRBV6-5	TRBJ1-1	CASSRSGGAEAFF
TRBV5-1	TRBJ2-7	CASSLELASYEQYF
TRBV18	TRBJ2-7	CASSDRDRGSEQYF
TRBV6-5	TRBJ1-2	CASRPRGTPHGYTF
TRBV4-1	TRBJ2-3	CASSQEQTSGRSPTKDTQYF
TRBV3-1/TRBV3-2	TRBJ1-3	CASSWLLRDSGNTIYF
TRBV6-5	TRBJ2-3	CASRERGGGDTQYF
TRBV3-1/TRBV3-2	TRBJ1-1	CASSQDGSRSEAFF
TRBV7-2	TRBJ2-3	CASSLKGRANTDTQYF
TRBV7-9	TRBJ1-1	CASSQRTVEAFF
TRBV27	TRBJ1-1	CASSPLGTMNTEAFF
TRBV7-6	TRBJ2-1	CASSVGTSGANEQFF
TRBV5-1	TRBJ1-3	CASSLAGTLGNTIYF
TRBV28	TRBJ2-6	CASSPPRGSGANVLTF
TRBV5-5	TRBJ2-5	CASSLLRPGEIRETQYF
TRBV2	TRBJ1-2	CASSDEWNYGYTF
TRBV5-5	TRBJ2-5	CASSDTPWETQYF
TRBV18	TRBJ1-5	CASSPRVGPYWPQHF
TRBV5-6	TRBJ1-2	CASRPTGVGYGYTF
TRBV5-1	TRBJ2-1	CASSLPYNEQFF
TRBV7-9	TRBJ1-1	CASSVSGKTEAFF
TRBV28	TRBJ2-7	CASSWQGLGVYEQYF
TRBV7-2	TRBJ2-7	CASSLLWAGFYEQYF
TRBV2	TRBJ1-1	CASTVGTEAFF
TRBV19	TRBJ2-7	CASSLAYGAYEQYF
TRBV3-1/TRBV3-2	TRBJ2-1	CASSQVLGLSTNEQFF
TRBV7-9	TRBJ1-1	CASSLGAGGDEAFF
TRBV9	TRBJ1-2	CASSVVDRPQGSYGYTF
TRBV6-6	TRBJ2-7	CASSFATRSYEQYF
TRBV11-3	TRBJ2-3	CASSPSGGKGDTQYF
TRBV12-3/TRBV12-4	TRBJ1-5	CASSFGGVEPQHF
TRBV7-9	TRBJ1-3	CASSLNTGLVSGNTIYF